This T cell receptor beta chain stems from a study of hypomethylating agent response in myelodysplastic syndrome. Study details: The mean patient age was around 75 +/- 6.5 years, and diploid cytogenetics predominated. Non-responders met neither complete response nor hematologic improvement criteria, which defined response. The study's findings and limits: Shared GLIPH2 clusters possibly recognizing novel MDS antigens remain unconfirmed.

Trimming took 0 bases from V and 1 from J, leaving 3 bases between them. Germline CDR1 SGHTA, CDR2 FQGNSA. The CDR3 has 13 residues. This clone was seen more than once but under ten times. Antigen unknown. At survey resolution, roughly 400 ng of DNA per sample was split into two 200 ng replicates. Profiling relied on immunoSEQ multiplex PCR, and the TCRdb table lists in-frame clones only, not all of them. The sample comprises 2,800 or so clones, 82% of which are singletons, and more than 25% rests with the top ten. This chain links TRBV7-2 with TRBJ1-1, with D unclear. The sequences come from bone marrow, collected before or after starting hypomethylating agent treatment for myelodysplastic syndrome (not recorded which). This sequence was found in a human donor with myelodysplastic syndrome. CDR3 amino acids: CASSLAGNTEAFF. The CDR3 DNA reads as TGTGCCAGCAGCTTAGCTGGGAACACTGAAGCTTTCTTT.